These 26 T cell receptor beta chains originate from one sample sequenced in a study of PD-L1 blockade in urothelial cancer (TCRdb year 2017). Reading the label with the study, this specimen's time point is: peripheral blood 6 weeks after treatment start. Receptor amplification or capture employed the immunoSEQ multiplex PCR assay. The table was pulled from immuneACCESS by TCRdb, which kept in-frame rearrangements only. Such tables lose some clones; where checked, under half of the loss comes from unresolved V genes, and the rest has no known cause. This sample is represented by 100,000 to 150,000 clones; about 83% of them were singletons. Clones ranked in the top ten supply 2.4% of the sample. Sample: PBMCs, taken around atezolizumab (anti-PD-L1) treatment. The receptors originated from a man aged 45-65 years with urothelial cancer.

This clone was detected only once. The gene calls are TRBV10-3 and TRBJ2-5, with D tentatively TRBD1 (6 bases). Per the germline V gene, CDR1 is ENHRY and CDR2 is SYGVKD. The CDR3 has 14 amino acids. V lost 4 bases and J lost 5, with 14 bases in between. The CDR3 sequence is CAISAGALGETQYF. CDR3 DNA: TGTGCCATCAGTGCAGGGGCCCTAGGGGAGACCCAGTACTTC.

This clone was seen once. This chain links TRBV5-1 with TRBJ1-6, with 9 positions matching TRBD1. Germline V lookup: CDR1 SGHRS, CDR2 YFSETQ. The CDR3 is made up of 16 amino acids. The junction had 12 bases not matched to a gene; V was cut back by 4 bases and J by 10 bases. The CDR3 DNA reads as TGCGCCAGCAGCACCAACCGGGACAGGGTCGGCTCACCCCTCCACTTT. It encodes CASSTNRDRVGSPLHF.

This chain connects TRBV9 to TRBJ2-5, with D possibly matching TRBD2 (6 bases). The V and J ends lost 4 bases and 4 bases respectively, with 20 bases between them. The CDR3 runs to 16 residues. CDR1 is SGDLS and CDR2 is YYNGEE in the germline V gene. The CDR3 nucleotides are TGTGCCAGCAGCCCCAGGGATAGCCGGAGGGGAGAGACCCAGTACTTC. Its translation is CASSPRDSRRGETQYF.

This chain uses TRBV6-1 with TRBJ2-5; 9 bases map to TRBD1. This CDR3 has 13 residues. The V segment lost 6 bases and the J segment 5 bases; nucleotides outside the gene matches: 4. Germline loops: CDR1 MNHNS, CDR2 SASEGT. CDR3 sequence reads: CASRDRGAETQYF. CDR3 DNA: TGTGCCAGCAGAGACAGGGGGGCTGAGACCCAGTACTTC.

This clone was counted a few times. The CDR3 DNA sequence: TGTGCCAGCAGCCCATTCCTAGCGGGAGGGCCGGGGACTGGGCAGTTCTTC. This encodes CASSPFLAGGPGTGQFF. The chain couples TRBV7-9 to TRBJ2-1; 12 bases agree with TRBD2. V lost 5 bases, J lost 12 bases, and 17 bases stayed unmatched. CDR1 and CDR2 from the germline V gene are SEHNR and FQNEAQ (reference sequence). There are 17 residues in the CDR3.

The chain joins TRBV29-1 to TRBJ1-2; D is undetermined. Germline loops: CDR1 SQVTM, CDR2 ANQGSEA. The CDR3 spans 12 residues. V lost 4 bases and J 7 bases, leaving 13 bases between the germline ends. CDR3 loop: CSVGLKRGGYTF. CDR3 nucleotide sequence: TGCAGCGTTGGACTTAAGCGTGGTGGCTACACCTTC.

This chain connects TRBV6-5 to TRBJ2-5, with TRBD2 as a possible D gene (5 bases). V lost 7 bases and J 7 bases, leaving 19 bases between the germline ends. There are 14 residues in the CDR3. The germline V gene has CDR1 MNHEY and CDR2 SVGAGI. The CDR3 spells CASTPGVQSGTQYF. Written as DNA, the CDR3 is TGTGCCAGCACTCCCGGGGTTCAATCGGGGACCCAGTACTTC.

This chain joins TRBV28 and TRBJ2-7, with 7 nucleotides matching TRBD2. Germline V gene data show CDR1 as MDHEN and CDR2 as SYDVKM. V lost 6 bases and J lost 7; bases outside the gene matches: 3. The CDR3 spans 11 residues. The CDR3 sequence: CASSPGLEQYF. The CDR3 DNA sequence: TGTGCCAGCAGCCCGGGACTAGAGCAGTACTTC.

The chain combines TRBV6-5 with TRBJ2-7; perhaps TRBD2 as D (5 bases). Trimming took off 6 bases at V and 1 base at J, with 13 bases between the two ends. Per the germline V gene, CDR1 is MNHEY and CDR2 is SVGAGI. This CDR3 region has 14 residues. CDR3 coding DNA: TGTGCCAGCAGCCGGGGTGGAGTATCCTACGAGCAGTACTTC. Translated: CASSRGGVSYEQYF.

The rearrangement joins TRBV5-4 to TRBJ1-1, with D possibly TRBD1 on 5 matching bases. From germline, CDR1 is SGHNT and CDR2 YYREEE (reference sequence). This CDR3 is 16 amino acids long. Trimming removed 4 bases from V and 3 bases from J, with 19 bases in between. The CDR3 reads CASSPAGGPGHTEAFF. The CDR3 DNA follows: TGTGCCAGCAGCCCAGCGGGTGGTCCAGGGCACACTGAAGCTTTCTTT.

The J gene is TRBJ1-4, the V gene TRBV6-1; weak D call: TRBD1 (5 bases). The length of the CDR3 is 13 residues. V lost 3 bases, J lost 8 bases, and 10 bases lay in between. CDR1 is MNHNS and CDR2 is SASEGT in the germline V gene. The CDR3 protein is CASSEWGGEKLFF. CDR3 in DNA: TGTGCCAGCAGTGAGTGGGGGGGAGAAAAACTGTTTTTT.

The chain carries TRBV27 and TRBJ2-3; 8 nucleotides match TRBD1. The germline gives CDR1 MNHEY, CDR2 SMNVEV (reference sequence). The ends lost 3 bases at V and 4 bases at J; junction bases unmatched: 0. The CDR3 has 13 residues. CDR3 amino acids: CASSFRGPDTQYF. The DNA of the CDR3 is TGTGCCAGCAGTTTCAGGGGGCCAGATACGCAGTATTTT.

This chain connects TRBV19 to TRBJ2-4; 9 bases align to TRBD1. CDR3 length equals 14 residues. Germline CDR1 LNHDA, CDR2 SQIVND (reference sequence). The V segment lost 8 bases and the J segment 4 bases; nucleotides outside the gene matches: 6. In DNA, the CDR3 is TGTGCCAGTGGGACAGGGTTTGTGAAAAACATTCAGTACTTC. It is translated as CASGTGFVKNIQYF.

The chain uses TRBV5-1 and TRBJ2-5; 7 bases fit TRBD2. V dropped 1 base and J dropped 5; count of bases not matched to a gene: 2. The CDR3 runs to 13 residues. Per germline, CDR1 SGHRS and CDR2 YFSETQ. This CDR3 reads CASSLWGGETQYF. The CDR3 nucleotides are TGCGCCAGCAGCTTGTGGGGGGGGGAGACCCAGTACTTC.

The chain couples TRBV9 to TRBJ2-7; 11 bases are a match to TRBD2. Germline V gives CDR1 SGDLS, CDR2 YYNGEE. The CDR3 length is 15 residues. Trimming removed 4 bases from V and 2 bases from J; junction bases left unmatched: 5. DNA of the CDR3: TGTGCCAGCAGCCAGGGACTAGCGGTAACCTACGAGCAGTACTTC. Translation gives CASSQGLAVTYEQYF.

This clone has just a few counts. The chain couples TRBV4-1 to TRBJ2-1; a possible D gene is TRBD2 (6 bases). Germline-derived CDR1 and CDR2 are MGHRA and YSYEKL. V gave up 3 bases and J gave up 3 bases, with 12 bases separating them. This CDR3 has 15 amino acids. The CDR3 protein is CASSQGMTSYNEQFF. The CDR3 nucleotides read TGCGCCAGCAGCCAGGGTATGACTAGCTACAATGAGCAGTTCTTC.

The chain uses TRBV9 and TRBJ2-1; 9 bases fit TRBD2. V was clipped by 0 bases and J by 4 bases; unmatched bases: 2. The germline V gene has CDR1 SGDLS and CDR2 YYNGEE. The CDR3 length is 15 residues. The CDR3 coding sequence is TGTGCCAGCAGCGTAGGCGGGGGGGATTACAATGAGCAGTTCTTC. Protein product: CASSVGGGDYNEQFF.

This CDR3 reads CASSSDRGYIGETQYF. CDR3 bases: TGTGCCAGCAGCTCGGACAGGGGGTATATTGGAGAGACCCAGTACTTC. The rearrangement joins TRBV5-4 to TRBJ2-5; TRBD1 agrees at 10 bases. With V trimmed by 3 bases and J by 4 bases, 9 bases remained unmatched. The CDR3 has 16 residues. Per the germline V gene, CDR1 is SGHNT and CDR2 is YYREEE (reference sequence).

The rearrangement joins TRBV2 to TRBJ2-2; D is undetermined. CDR3 size: 13 residues. The V and J ends lost 7 bases and 5 bases respectively, with 11 bases between them. CDR1 and CDR2 (germline): SNHLY, FYNNEI. The CDR3 nucleotides are TGTGCCAGCAAGGTCAGCAGGACCGGGGAGCTGTTTTTT. Translation gives CASKVSRTGELFF.

The CDR3 DNA follows: TGTGCCACTGGGACTAGCGGTTACAATGAGCAGTTCTTC. Its translation: CATGTSGYNEQFF. This chain joins TRBV28 and TRBJ2-1, with TRBD2 identical over 11 bases. The CDR3 runs 13 residues. Germline V gene lookup returns CDR1 MDHEN and CDR2 SYDVKM. J gave up 4 bases and V 10 bases, and 3 bases lay outside the gene matches.

The V and J genes are TRBV5-1 and TRBJ2-1, with TRBD1 matching over 7 bases. From germline, CDR1 is SGHRS and CDR2 YFSETQ. The CDR3 runs 14 residues. V dropped 0 bases and J dropped 10; count of bases not matched to a gene: 7. The CDR3 sequence is CASSLGGGILEQFF. The CDR3, as DNA: TGCGCCAGCAGCTTGGGAGGGGGCATATTGGAGCAGTTCTTC.

The chain joins TRBV5-1 to TRBJ2-1; D ambiguous. Trimming removed 0 bases from V and 0 bases from J, with 13 bases in between. Germline V CDR1 and CDR2: SGHRS, YFSETQ. The CDR3 totals 17 residues. CDR3 sequence reads: CASSLESVSSSYNEQFF. The CDR3 DNA sequence: TGCGCCAGCAGCTTGGAATCGGTCTCCTCCTCCTACAATGAGCAGTTCTTC.

V is TRBV28 and J is TRBJ2-1; TRBD1 might be the D (6 bases). Germline V gene data show CDR1 as MDHEN and CDR2 as SYDVKM. CDR3 length equals 15 residues. V lost 7 bases to trimming and J lost 0 bases, with 13 bases between them. In DNA form, the CDR3 reads TGTGCCAGCACCCAAGGGGACACCTCCTACAATGAGCAGTTCTTC. As protein: CASTQGDTSYNEQFF.

V gene TRBV30 combines with J gene TRBJ1-2; tentatively, D is TRBD1 (6 bases). V lost 2 bases to trimming and J lost 8 bases, with 24 bases between them. This CDR3 region has 16 residues. Germline V gives CDR1 GTSNPN, CDR2 SVGIG (reference sequence). The CDR3 DNA reads as TGTGCCTGGAGTTCGAGTGGGGGGGCAGGGACGTCCGGCTACACCTTC. The encoded protein is CAWSSSGGAGTSGYTF. The full variable domain, rest sourced from reference TRBV30 and TRBJ1-2, is SQTIHQWPATLVQPVGSPLSLECTVEGTSNPNLYWYRQAAGRGLQLLFYSVGIGQISSEVPQNLSASRPQDRQFILSSKKLLLSDSGFYLCAWSSSGGAGTSGYTFGSGTRLTVV.

The rearrangement joins TRBV6-1 to TRBJ1-6; perhaps TRBD1 as D (6 bases). CDR1 is MNHNS, CDR2 SASEGT, per germline. The ends were cut back, 5 bases at V and 6 bases at J, with 11 bases in the middle. This CDR3 has 14 residues. Here the CDR3 DNA reads TGTGCCAGCAGTCGGGACACCCTTAATTCACCCCTCCACTTT. Translation: CASSRDTLNSPLHF.

The rearrangement uses TRBV7-2 and TRBJ2-5; TRBD1 matches 9 bases. V lost 5 bases to trimming and J lost 2 bases; unmatched junction nucleotides: 6. The CDR3 covers 15 residues. From germline, CDR1 is SGHTA and CDR2 FQGNSA. This CDR3 is CASSPGQGSQETQYF. The CDR3 DNA reads as TGTGCCAGCAGCCCAGGACAGGGGTCTCAAGAGACCCAGTACTTC.